The source of this T cell receptor (beta chain) is a study of beta chain features in type 1 diabetes. Notes on this clone: The antigen is unknown.

Germline V gene data show CDR1 as MNHEY and CDR2 as SMNVEV (reference sequence). This CDR3 comprises 13 residues. Trimming removed 8 bases from V and 6 bases from J, with 11 bases in between. All of the isolated RNA was reverse transcribed, so expressed TCRB transcripts were sequenced. Assay: immunoSEQ multiplex PCR; the TCRdb copy retains only in-frame clones and omits some. This sample has about 150,000 clones, with 10% found just once. Study-level findings and limits: PCR might preferentially amplify shorter templates, equally in patients and controls. Within patients, naive, central memory and Treg TCRB repertoires seemed more similar than within healthy donors.

V gene TRBV27 combines with J gene TRBJ1-6; D unclear. Sequences were obtained from naive CD4+ T cells from blood. The sequence came from a man younger than 35 in good health. CDR3 residues: CASGWAANSPLHF. The CDR3 coding sequence is TGTGCCAGCGGTTGGGCAGCTAATTCACCCCTCCACTTT.